This T cell receptor beta chain was sequenced during a study of blood T cell repertoires in COVID-19. Across the study: Acute-phase and convalescent COVID-19 samples originated in the United States, Italy and Spain. In each case, the material was cDNA or gDNA derived from T cells, B-cell-depleted T cells, or PBMCs.

V was shortened by 0 bases and J by 11 bases, with 11 bases between the two germline ends. Germline CDR1 reads SGHVS; CDR2 reads FNYEAQ. The CDR3 has 14 residues. Generated by immunoSEQ multiplex PCR, the TCRdb table keeps only in-frame clones and is missing some. The data hold roughly 220,000 clones, with approximately 80% observed a single time. Participant ages covered about 18 to 89 years across about two dozen US areas. Sequenced input: PBMCs or T cells enriched from blood (not recorded which). V and J are TRBV7-6 and TRBJ1-6; D not certain. The sequence came from a man aged 25 to 40 with acute COVID-19. The CDR3 coding sequence is TGTGCCAGCAGCTTAGCGGATCGAGGAGCACCCCTCCACTTT. Its translation: CASSLADRGAPLHF. The full variable domain, with the rest looked up from reference TRBV7-6 and TRBJ1-6, is GAGVSQSPRYKVTKRGQDVALRCDPISGHVSLYWYRQALGQGPEFLTYFNYEAQQDKSGLPNDRFSAERPEGSISTLTIQRTEQRDSAMYRCASSLADRGAPLHFGNGTRLTVT.